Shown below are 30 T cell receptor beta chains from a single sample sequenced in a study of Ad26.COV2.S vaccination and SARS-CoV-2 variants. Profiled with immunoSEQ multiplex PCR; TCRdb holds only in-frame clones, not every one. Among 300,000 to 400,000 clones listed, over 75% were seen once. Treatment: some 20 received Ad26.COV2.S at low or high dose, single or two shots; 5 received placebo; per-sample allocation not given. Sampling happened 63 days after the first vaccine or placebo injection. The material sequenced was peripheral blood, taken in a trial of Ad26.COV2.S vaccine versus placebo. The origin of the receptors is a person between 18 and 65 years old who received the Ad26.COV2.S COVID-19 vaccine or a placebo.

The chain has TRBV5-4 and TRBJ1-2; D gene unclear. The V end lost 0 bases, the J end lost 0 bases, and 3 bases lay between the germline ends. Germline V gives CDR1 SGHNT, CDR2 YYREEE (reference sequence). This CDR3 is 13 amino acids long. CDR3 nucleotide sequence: TGTGCCAGCAGCTTGGGCCCTAACTATGGCTACACCTTC. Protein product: CASSLGPNYGYTF.

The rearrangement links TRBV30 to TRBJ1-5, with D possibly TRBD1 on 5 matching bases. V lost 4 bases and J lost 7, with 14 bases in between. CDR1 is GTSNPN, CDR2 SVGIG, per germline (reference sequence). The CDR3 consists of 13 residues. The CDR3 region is CAWTPGAGQPQHF. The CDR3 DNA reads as TGTGCCTGGACCCCTGGGGCGGGACAGCCCCAGCATTTT.

CDR3 region: CASSEGWELFF. In nucleotides, the CDR3 is TGTGCCAGCAGCGAGGGCTGGGAGCTGTTTTTT. The chain uses TRBV4-2 and TRBJ2-2; TRBD2 is a possible D gene (5 bases). This CDR3 comprises 11 residues. With 5 bases removed from V and 9 bases from J, the gap between germline ends came to 7 bases. Germline V gene data show CDR1 as LGHNA and CDR2 as YNFKEQ.

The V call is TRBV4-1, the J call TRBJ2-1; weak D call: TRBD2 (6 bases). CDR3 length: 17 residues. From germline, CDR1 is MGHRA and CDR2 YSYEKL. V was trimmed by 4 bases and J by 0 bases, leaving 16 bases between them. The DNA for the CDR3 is TGCGCCAGCAGCCTCTCGCCCGGGACTGCCTCCTACAATGAGCAGTTCTTC. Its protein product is CASSLSPGTASYNEQFF.

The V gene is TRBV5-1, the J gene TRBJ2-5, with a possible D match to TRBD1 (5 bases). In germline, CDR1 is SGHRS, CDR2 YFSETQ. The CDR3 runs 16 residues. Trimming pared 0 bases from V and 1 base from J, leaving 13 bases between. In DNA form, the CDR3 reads TGCGCCAGCAGCTTGGGGGGCGGAACTCGCCAAGAGACCCAGTACTTC. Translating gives CASSLGGGTRQETQYF.

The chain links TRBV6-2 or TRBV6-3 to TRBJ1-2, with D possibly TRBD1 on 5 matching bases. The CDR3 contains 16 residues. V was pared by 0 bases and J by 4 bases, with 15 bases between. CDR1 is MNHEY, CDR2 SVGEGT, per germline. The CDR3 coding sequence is TGTGCCAGCAGTTACTCGAGGTTCGGGGGGTCCTATGGCTACACCTTC. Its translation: CASSYSRFGGSYGYTF.

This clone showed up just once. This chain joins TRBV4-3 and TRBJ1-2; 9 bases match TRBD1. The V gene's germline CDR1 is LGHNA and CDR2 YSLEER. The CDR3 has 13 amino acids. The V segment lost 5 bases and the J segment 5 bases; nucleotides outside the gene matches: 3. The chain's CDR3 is CASSDGTGYGYTF. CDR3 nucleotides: TGCGCCAGCAGCGACGGGACAGGGTATGGCTACACCTTC.

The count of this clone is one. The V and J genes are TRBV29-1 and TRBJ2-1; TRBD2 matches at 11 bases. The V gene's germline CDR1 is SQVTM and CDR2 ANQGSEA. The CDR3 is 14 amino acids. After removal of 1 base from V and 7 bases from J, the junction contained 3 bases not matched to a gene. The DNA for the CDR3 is TGCAGCGTTGAAGGACTAGCGGGGATGAATGAGCAGTTCTTC. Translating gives CSVEGLAGMNEQFF.

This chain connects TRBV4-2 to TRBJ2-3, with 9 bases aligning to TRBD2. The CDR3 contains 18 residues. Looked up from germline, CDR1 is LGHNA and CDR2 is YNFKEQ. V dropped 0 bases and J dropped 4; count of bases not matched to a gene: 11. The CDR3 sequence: CASSQDLPQRGVPDTQYF. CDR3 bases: TGTGCCAGCAGCCAAGATTTACCCCAGCGGGGGGTCCCAGATACGCAGTATTTT.

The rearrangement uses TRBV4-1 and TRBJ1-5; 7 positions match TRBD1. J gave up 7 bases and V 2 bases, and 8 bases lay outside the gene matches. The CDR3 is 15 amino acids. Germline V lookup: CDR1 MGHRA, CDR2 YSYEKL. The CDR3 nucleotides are TGCGCCAGCAGCCAACACACGACAGGGCAGCAGCCCCAGCATTTT. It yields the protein CASSQHTTGQQPQHF.

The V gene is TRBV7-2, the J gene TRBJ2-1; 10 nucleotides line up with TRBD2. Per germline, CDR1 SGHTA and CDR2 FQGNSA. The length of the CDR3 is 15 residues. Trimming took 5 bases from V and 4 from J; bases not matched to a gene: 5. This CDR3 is CASSLGTSDYNEQFF. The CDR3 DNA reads TGTGCCAGCAGCCTCGGGACTAGCGATTACAATGAGCAGTTCTTC.

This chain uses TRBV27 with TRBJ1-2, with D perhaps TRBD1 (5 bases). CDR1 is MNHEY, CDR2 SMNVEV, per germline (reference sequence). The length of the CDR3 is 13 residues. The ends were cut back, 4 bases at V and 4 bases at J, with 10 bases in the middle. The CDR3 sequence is CASSSGPTYGYTF. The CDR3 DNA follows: TGTGCCAGCAGTTCGGGACCTACCTATGGCTACACCTTC.

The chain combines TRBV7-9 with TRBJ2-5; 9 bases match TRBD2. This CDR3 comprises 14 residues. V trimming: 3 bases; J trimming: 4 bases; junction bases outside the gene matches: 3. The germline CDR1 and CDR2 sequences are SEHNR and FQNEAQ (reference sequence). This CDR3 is CASSFGAGGETQYF. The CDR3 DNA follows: TGTGCCAGCAGCTTCGGAGCGGGGGGAGAGACCCAGTACTTC.

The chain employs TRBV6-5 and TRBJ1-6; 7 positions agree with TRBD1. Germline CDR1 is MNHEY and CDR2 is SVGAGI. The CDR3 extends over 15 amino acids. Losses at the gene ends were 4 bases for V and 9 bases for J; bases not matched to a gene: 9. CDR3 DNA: TGTGCCAGCAGTTTCCTCGTGGAGGGGGCTTCACCCCTCCACTTT. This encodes CASSFLVEGASPLHF.

The CDR3 nucleotides are TGTGCCAGCAGGGAATTAGCGGGGTTGGACAATGAGCAGTTCTTC. Encoded protein: CASRELAGLDNEQFF. The chain couples TRBV6-6 to TRBJ2-1; 8 bases are a match to TRBD2. The CDR3 has 15 residues. In germline, CDR1 is MNHNY, CDR2 SVGAGI (reference sequence). The J segment lost 5 bases and the V segment lost 6 bases, leaving 9 bases of the junction unmatched.

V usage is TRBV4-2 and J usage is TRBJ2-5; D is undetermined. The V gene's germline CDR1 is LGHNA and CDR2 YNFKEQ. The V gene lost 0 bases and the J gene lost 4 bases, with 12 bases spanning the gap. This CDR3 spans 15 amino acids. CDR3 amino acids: CASSQEWQNGETQYF. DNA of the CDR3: TGTGCCAGCAGCCAAGAGTGGCAGAATGGAGAGACCCAGTACTTC.

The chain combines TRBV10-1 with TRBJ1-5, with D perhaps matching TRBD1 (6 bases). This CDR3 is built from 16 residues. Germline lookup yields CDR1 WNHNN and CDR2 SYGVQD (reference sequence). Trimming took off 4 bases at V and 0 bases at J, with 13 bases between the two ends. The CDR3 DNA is TGCGCCAGCAGTGGTCGGGGGCTAGATAGCAATCAGCCCCAGCATTTT. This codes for CASSGRGLDSNQPQHF.

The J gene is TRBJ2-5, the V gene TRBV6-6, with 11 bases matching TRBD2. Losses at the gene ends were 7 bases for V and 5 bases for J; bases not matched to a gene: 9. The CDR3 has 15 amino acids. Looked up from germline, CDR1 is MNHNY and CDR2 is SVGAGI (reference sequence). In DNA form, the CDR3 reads TGTGCCAGCAAAAGACTAGCGGGGTATTATGAGACCCAGTACTTC. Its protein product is CASKRLAGYYETQYF.

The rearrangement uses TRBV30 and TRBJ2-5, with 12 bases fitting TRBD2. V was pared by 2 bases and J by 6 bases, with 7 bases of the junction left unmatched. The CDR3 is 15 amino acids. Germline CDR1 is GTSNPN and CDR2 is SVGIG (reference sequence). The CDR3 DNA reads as TGTGCCTGGAGTTGGACTAGCGGGGCCACCAAGACCCAGTACTTC. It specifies CAWSWTSGATKTQYF.

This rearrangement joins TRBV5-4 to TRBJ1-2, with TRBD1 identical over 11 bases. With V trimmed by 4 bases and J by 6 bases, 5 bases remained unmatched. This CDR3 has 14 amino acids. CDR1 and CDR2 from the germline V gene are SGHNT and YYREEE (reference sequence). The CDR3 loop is CASSPGQGEDGYTF. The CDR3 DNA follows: TGTGCCAGCAGCCCGGGACAGGGGGAAGATGGCTACACCTTC.

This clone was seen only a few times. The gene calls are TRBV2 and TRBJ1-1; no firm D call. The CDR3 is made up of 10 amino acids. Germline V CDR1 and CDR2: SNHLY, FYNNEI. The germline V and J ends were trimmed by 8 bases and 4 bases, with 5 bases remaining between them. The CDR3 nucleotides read TGTGCCAGCCTAGCCACTGAAGCTTTCTTT. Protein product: CASLATEAFF.

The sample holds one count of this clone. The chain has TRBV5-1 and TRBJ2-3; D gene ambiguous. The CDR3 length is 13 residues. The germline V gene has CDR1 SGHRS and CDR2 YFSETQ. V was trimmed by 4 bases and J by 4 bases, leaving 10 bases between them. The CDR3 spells CASSQFGSDTQYF. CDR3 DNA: TGCGCCAGCAGCCAGTTTGGGTCAGATACGCAGTATTTT.

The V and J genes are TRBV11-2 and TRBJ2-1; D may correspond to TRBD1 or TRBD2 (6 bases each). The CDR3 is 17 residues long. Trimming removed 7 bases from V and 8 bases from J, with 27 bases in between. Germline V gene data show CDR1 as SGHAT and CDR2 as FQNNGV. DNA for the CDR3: TGTGCCAGCACTATGGACAGAAACTCGGGGGTACAAGATGAGCAGTTCTTC. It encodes CASTMDRNSGVQDEQFF. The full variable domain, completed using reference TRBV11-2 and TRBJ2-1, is EAGVAQSPRYKIIEKRQSVAFWCNPISGHATLYWYQQILGQGPKLLIQFQNNGVVDDSQLPKDRFSAERLKGVDSTLKIQPAKLEDSAVYLCASTMDRNSGVQDEQFFGPGTRLTVL.

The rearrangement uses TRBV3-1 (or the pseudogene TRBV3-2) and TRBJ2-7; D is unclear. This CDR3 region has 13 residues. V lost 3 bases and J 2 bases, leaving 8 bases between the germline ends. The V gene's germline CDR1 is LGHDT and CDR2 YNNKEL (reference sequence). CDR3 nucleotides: TGTGCCAGCAGCCAGACCCTCACCTACGAGCAGTACTTC. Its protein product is CASSQTLTYEQYF.

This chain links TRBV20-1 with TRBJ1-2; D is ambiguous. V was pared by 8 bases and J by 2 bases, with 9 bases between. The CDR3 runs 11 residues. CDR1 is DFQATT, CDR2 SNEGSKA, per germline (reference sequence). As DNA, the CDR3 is TGCAGTTTAGATCTAAACTATGGCTACACCTTC. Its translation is CSLDLNYGYTF.

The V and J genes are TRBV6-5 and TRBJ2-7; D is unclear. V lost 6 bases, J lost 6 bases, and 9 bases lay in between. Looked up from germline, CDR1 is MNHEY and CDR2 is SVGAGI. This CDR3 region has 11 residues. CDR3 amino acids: CASSRRGEQYF. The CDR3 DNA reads TGTGCCAGCAGCCGGCGTGGCGAGCAGTACTTC.

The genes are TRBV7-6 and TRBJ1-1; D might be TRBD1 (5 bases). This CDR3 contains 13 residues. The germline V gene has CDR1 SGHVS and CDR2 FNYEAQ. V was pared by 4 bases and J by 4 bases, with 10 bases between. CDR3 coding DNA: TGTGCCAGCAGCTCCTACGACAGCACTGAAGCTTTCTTT. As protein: CASSSYDSTEAFF.

For the CDR3, the DNA is TGTGCCAGCAGTTACTCGATGGGACAGCTTAATGAAAAACTGTTTTTT. The encoded protein is CASSYSMGQLNEKLFF. The chain links TRBV6-5 to TRBJ1-4, with 7 bases identical to TRBD1. The CDR3 length is 16 residues. After removal of 0 bases from V and 4 bases from J, the junction contained 5 bases not matched to a gene. Germline V CDR1 and CDR2: MNHEY, SVGAGI.

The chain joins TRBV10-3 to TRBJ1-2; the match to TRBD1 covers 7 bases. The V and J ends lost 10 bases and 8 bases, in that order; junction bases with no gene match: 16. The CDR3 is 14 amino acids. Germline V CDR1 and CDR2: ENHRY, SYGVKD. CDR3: CATSGVGGAGGYTF. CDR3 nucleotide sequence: TGTGCCACCAGCGGCGTAGGGGGCGCGGGCGGCTACACCTTC.

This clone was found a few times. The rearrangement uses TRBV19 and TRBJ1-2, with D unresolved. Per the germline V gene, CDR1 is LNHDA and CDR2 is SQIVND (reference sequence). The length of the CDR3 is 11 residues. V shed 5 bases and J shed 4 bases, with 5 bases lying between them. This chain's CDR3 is CASSVPYGYTF. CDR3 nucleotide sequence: TGTGCCAGTAGTGTACCCTATGGCTACACCTTC.